The rows below give T cell receptor beta chains drawn from one sample of a study of lymphopenia after photon versus proton radiotherapy. Sequencing used immunoSEQ multiplex PCR; TCRdb keeps in-frame clones, though not all of them. Of about 39,000 clones in the sample, 80% to 95% were seen once. Specimen: peripheral blood, collected from a patient treated with photon-based radiotherapy. These receptors were taken from a man in his fifties or sixties with cholangiocarcinoma. The CDR3 runs from the conserved cysteine through the conserved F or W. A D gene is named only where the DNA matches it firmly. Clone size appears in some rows only: once, few, many, or a class for an expanded clone.

v_gene	d_gene	abundance	j_gene	len	CDR3nt	CDR3aa
TRBV4-2	-	-	TRBJ1-6	15	TGTGCCAGCAGCCAAGGCGACAGCTCTAATTCACCCCTCCACTTT	CASSQGDSSNSPLHF
TRBV19	-	-	TRBJ1-5	16	TGTGCCAGTAAGTCGGCGTTTGGCAGGGCAAATCAGCCCCAGCATTTT	CASKSAFGRANQPQHF
TRBV19	TRBD1	-	TRBJ2-7	15	TGTGCCAGTAGTATAGGGACAGGGGTTGGCTACGAGCAGTACTTC	CASSIGTGVGYEQYF
TRBV11-3	-	-	TRBJ2-3	15	TGTGCCAGCAGCTCGTTAGGGGGGGACACAGATACGCAGTATTTT	CASSSLGGDTDTQYF
TRBV6-6	-	-	TRBJ2-1	14	TGTGCCAGCACCAAAGGCACAGTCTTTAATGAGCAGTTCTTC	CASTKGTVFNEQFF
TRBV4-3	-	-	TRBJ1-2	15	TGCGCCAGCAGCCCCCACAGGGCATCTAACTATGGCTACACCTTC	CASSPHRASNYGYTF
TRBV28	-	-	TRBJ2-7	14	TGTGCCAGTAGTTTCTCGGGACACCCCTACGAGCAGTACTTC	CASSFSGHPYEQYF
TRBV5-6	-	-	TRBJ1-1	15	TGTGCCAGCAGCTTGGGGGGCAGTATGAACACTGAAGCTTTCTTT	CASSLGGSMNTEAFF
TRBV4-2	-	-	TRBJ1-1	16	TGTGCCAGCAGCCAAGAACCGGGCGTATGGAACACTGAAGCTTTCTTT	CASSQEPGVWNTEAFF
TRBV14	-	medium-sized	TRBJ2-7	14	TGTGCCAGCAGCCTCAGACAGAATATCTACGAGCAGTACTTC	CASSLRQNIYEQYF
TRBV6-5	-	-	TRBJ1-1	13	TGTGCCAGCAGTTACGTGGATGGCACTGAAGCTTTCTTT	CASSYVDGTEAFF